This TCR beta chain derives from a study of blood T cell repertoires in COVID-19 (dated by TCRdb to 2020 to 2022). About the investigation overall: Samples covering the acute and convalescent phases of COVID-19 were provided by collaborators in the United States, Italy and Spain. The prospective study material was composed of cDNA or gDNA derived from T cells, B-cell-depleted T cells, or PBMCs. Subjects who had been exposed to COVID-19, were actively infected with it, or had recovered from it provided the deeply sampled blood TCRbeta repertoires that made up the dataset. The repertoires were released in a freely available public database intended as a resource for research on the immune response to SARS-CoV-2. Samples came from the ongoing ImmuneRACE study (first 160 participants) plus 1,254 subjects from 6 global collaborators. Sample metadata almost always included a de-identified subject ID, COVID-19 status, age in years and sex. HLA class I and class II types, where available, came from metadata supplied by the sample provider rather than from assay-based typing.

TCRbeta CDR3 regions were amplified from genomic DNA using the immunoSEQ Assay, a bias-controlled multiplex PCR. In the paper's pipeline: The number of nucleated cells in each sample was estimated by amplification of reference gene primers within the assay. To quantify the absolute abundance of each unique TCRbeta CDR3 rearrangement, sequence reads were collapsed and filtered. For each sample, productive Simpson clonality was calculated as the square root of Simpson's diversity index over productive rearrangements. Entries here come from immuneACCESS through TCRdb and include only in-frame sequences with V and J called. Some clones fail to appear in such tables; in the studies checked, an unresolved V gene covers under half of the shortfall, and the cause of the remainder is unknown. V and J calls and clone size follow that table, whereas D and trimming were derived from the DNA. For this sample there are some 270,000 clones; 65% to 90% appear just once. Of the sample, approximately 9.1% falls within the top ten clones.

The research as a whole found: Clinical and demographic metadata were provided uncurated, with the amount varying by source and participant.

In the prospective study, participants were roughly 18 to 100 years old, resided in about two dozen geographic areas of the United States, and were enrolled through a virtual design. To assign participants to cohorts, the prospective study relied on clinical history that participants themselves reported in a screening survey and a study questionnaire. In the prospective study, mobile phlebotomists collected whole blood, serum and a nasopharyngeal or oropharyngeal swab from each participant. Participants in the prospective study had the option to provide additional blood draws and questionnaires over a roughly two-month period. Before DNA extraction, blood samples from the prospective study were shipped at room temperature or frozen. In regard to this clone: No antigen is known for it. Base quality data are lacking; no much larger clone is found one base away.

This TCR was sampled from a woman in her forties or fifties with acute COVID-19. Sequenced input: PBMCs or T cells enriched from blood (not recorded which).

The base sequence is TGTGCCAGCAGTTACTCGGCGGCAAACAATTCACCCCTCCACTTT. Translated, it gives CASSYSAANNSPLHF. The sequence is built from TRBV6-5 and TRBJ1-6; the D gene is not confidently resolved. As encoded in the germline V gene, CDR1 is MNHEY while CDR2 is SVGAGI. Counted from cysteine to phenylalanine, this CDR3 has 15 amino acids. The read is trimmed to its CDR3 DNA, 45 bases read in frame from base 1. Deletion took 0 bases off V and 7 bases off J, with a span of 10 bases between the germline ends.